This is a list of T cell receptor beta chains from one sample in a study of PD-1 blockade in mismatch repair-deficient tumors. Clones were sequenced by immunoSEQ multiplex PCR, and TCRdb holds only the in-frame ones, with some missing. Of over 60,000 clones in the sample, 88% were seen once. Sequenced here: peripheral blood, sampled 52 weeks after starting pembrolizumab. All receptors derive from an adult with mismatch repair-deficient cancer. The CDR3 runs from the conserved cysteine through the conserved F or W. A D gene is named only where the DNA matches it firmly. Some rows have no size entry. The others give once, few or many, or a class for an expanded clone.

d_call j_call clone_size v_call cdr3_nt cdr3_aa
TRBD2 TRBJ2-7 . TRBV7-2 TGTGCCAGCAGCTTAGTGGGACTAGCCTCCTACGAGCAGTACTTC CASSLVGLASYEQYF
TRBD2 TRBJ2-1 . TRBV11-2 TGTGCCAGCAGCTCCTGGGGACTAGCGGGAGGGGAAAATGAGCAGTTCTTC CASSSWGLAGGENEQFF
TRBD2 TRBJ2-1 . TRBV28 TGTGCCAGCAGCCTTGGACTAGCGGGAGGCAATGAGCAGTTCTTC CASSLGLAGGNEQFF
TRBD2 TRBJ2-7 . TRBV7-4 TGTGCCAGCAGTTCCACGGGGGGGAATCGACAGTACTTC CASSSTGGNRQYF
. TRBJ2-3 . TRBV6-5 TGTGCCAGCAGTTACTCCCCCGATGGATGGGCAGATACGCAGTATTTT CASSYSPDGWADTQYF
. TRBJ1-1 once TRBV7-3 TGTGCCAGCAGCTTGTACGCCGGCTACACTGAAGCTTTCTTT CASSLYAGYTEAFF
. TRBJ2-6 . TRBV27 TGTGCCAGCAGTTCCTCCAATTGGTTCTCTGGGGCCAACGTCCTGACTTTC CASSSSNWFSGANVLTF
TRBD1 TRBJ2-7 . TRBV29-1 TGCAGCGCACGACAGGGGAGTTCTCACGAGCAGTACTTC CSARQGSSHEQYF
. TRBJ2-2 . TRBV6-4 TGTGCCAGCAGTGGGGGGGCAGGGTTCGGGAGAGGGACCGGGGAGCTGTTTTTT CASSGGAGFGRGTGELFF
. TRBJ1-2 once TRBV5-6 TGTGCCAGCAGGGGCCAGGGACGGAGGATATATGGCTACACCTTC CASRGQGRRIYGYTF
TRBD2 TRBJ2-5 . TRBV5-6 TGTGCCAGCAGCTTGGTAACCGGACTAGCGGACCAAGAGACCCAGTACTTC CASSLVTGLADQETQYF
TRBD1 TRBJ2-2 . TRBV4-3 TGCGCCAGCAGCCAAGAAGGGGGACAGGGTGACACCGGGGAGCTGTTTTTT CASSQEGGQGDTGELFF